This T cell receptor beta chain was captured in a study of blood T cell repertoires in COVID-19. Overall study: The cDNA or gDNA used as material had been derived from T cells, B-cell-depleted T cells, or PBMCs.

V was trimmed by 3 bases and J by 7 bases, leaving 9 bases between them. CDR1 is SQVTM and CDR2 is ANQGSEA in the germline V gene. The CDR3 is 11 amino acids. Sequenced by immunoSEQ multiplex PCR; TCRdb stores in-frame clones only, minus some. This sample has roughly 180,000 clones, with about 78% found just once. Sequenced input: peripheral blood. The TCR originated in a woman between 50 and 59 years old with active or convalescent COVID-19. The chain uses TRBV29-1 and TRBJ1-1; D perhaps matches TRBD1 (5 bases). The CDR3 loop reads CSVETAYEAFF. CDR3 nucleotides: TGCAGCGTTGAGACAGCATATGAAGCTTTCTTT.